The TCR beta chain under discussion was sequenced for a study of radiation and T cells in renal cell carcinoma. General study results and limits: Dominant CDR3 motifs occupied more repertoire in irradiated than control tumors. Irradiated tumors had higher TCR clonality than control tumors. Sampling covered only 0.75 to 1 g of each tumor.

The CDR3 extends over 17 amino acids. The trim removed 1 base at V and 5 bases at J, leaving 10 bases unmatched. Germline V gives CDR1 SGHRS, CDR2 YFSETQ. Generated by immunoSEQ multiplex PCR, the TCRdb table keeps only in-frame clones and is missing some. This sample carries some 15,000 clones, roughly 57% of them seen once, and the ten largest clones take roughly 8.7%. Concerning this clone itself: The antigen is not known.

Treatment of the sample: treatment-naive control, cytoreductive nephrectomy. This renal cell carcinoma was of the clear cell type. This chain connects TRBV5-1 to TRBJ2-1; TRBD2 matches 9 bases. This TCR was sampled from a man between 40 and 49 years old with renal cell carcinoma. Sequenced material: tumor tissue, taken from a patient whose treatment was nephrectomy without radiotherapy. The CDR3 is CASSLRAGGIFNNEQFF. CDR3 coding DNA: TGCGCCAGCAGCTTGAGAGCGGGGGGCATCTTTAACAATGAGCAGTTCTTC.